This T cell receptor beta chain was captured by sequencing in a study of CD8+ T cells in alopecia areata. Notes on the study in general: Mice showed TCR sharing more clearly than patients did, possibly owing to HLA.

On this clone itself: The target antigen is unknown.

RNA extraction was followed by reverse transcription into cDNA, which acted as the sequencing template. TCRdb's table, derived via immunoSEQ multiplex PCR, lists solely in-frame clones and lacks some. The sample records 130,000 to 150,000 clones, 40% to 50% being singletons. CDR3 length equals 11 residues. V was pared by 7 bases and J by 7 bases, with 11 bases between. Germline values: CDR1 SQVTM, CDR2 ANQGSEA. The sample consisted of CD4+ T cells sorted from blood. The sequence was obtained from a human donor with alopecia areata. J is TRBJ2-1 and V is TRBV29-1; D is uncertain. CDR3 in amino acids: CSGDHVNEQFF. The DNA for the CDR3 is TGCAGCGGTGACCACGTGAATGAGCAGTTCTTC.